The clone carrying this T cell receptor (beta chain) was recorded once. Its antigen is not known. This entry is derived from a study of OX40 agonist ivuxolimab in advanced cancers. Study at large: Ivuxolimab was delivered to patients intravenously every 2 weeks at doses spanning 0.01 to 10 mg/kg.

Study outcomes and limitations: Both CD4+ and CD8+ T cell populations in blood had undergone clonal expansion by week 6 at 0.1 to 3.0 mg/kg. Clonal expansion among partial responders at 0.1-3.0 mg/kg ranked near the lowest.

J lost 3 bases, V lost 4 bases, and 2 bases had no gene match. This CDR3 spans 15 amino acids. The germline V gene encodes CDR1 SGDLS and CDR2 YYNGEE. Libraries were prepared by immunoSEQ multiplex PCR; TCRdb keeps only in-frame clonotypes and omits some of them. Here the sample spans fewer than 30,000 clones, 81% being singletons. This chain links TRBV9 with TRBJ2-5; 14 bases agree with TRBD2. The sequence was obtained from an adult with an advanced solid tumor such as melanoma, head and neck, liver or kidney cancer. Sample: CD4+ or CD8+ T cells sorted from blood, taken in a trial of the OX40 agonist ivuxolimab. The DNA for the CDR3 is TGTGCCAGCAGCCCGGGACTAGCGGGAGAAGAGACCCAGTACTTC. This encodes CASSPGLAGEETQYF.